This TCR beta chain was identified during a study of shared clonotypes between healthy human individuals. Whole-study results and caveats: Across a handful of donors, naive CD4 shared 5% to 5.5%, naive CD8 3% to 3.5%, memory CD4 2% to 2.5%, memory CD8 more than 0.35%.

This CDR3 has 14 residues. The V gene's germline CDR1 is LNHDA and CDR2 SQIVND (reference sequence). The junction had 4 bases not matched to a gene; V was cut back by 3 bases and J by 4 bases. Only in-frame clones appear in the TCRdb table, and some are missing; sequencing was by immunoSEQ multiplex PCR. The data show approximately 98,000 clones, 68% seen once. Concerning this clone itself: Antigen: not known.

This sequence was found in a woman in her thirties in good health. The chain is built from TRBV19 and TRBJ1-2; 8 nucleotides agree with TRBD1. The source material was memory CD8+ T cells sorted from blood. As for subset: CD45RO+ cells pooled with CCR7-negative TemRA cells. The CDR3 coding sequence is TGTGCCAGTAGTATTTCGACAGGGGTCTATGGCTACACCTTC. It is translated as CASSISTGVYGYTF.